These T cell receptor beta chains were read from a single sample in a study of T-cell memory formation after mild COVID-19. TCRdb fed the 5' RACE reads into MiXCR, producing one record per CDR3 protein. The repertoire holds about 360,000 distinct CDR3 sequences, with approximately 15% as singletons. The sequenced sample consisted of PBMCs or a T cell subset sorted from them (not recorded which). Receptors were obtained from a man between 18 and 29 years old who had mild COVID-19 (a few samples of this study predate the infection). Cell type and time point are not known. CDR3s include the opening cysteine and the closing phenylalanine or tryptophan. A D gene is named only where the DNA matches it firmly. The size entry is marked missing in some rows and otherwise reads once, few, many or a size class.

TGCAGTGCTAGACAGGACGGAACAGATACGCAGTATTTT | CSARQDGTDTQYF | TRBJ2-3 | few | . | TRBV20-1
TGCGCCAGCAGCCAGTCAGTGGGCGGGACTGAAGCTTTCTTT | CASSQSVGGTEAFF | TRBJ1-1 | few | . | TRBV4-3
TGTGCCACCAGGATCTCCGGGGGGGCGGGTGAAGCTTTCTTT | CATRISGGAGEAFF | TRBJ1-1 | few | . | TRBV24-1
TGTGCCATCAGTGAGTTTCGGACTGAAGCTTTCTTT | CAISEFRTEAFF | TRBJ1-1 | . | . | TRBV10-3
TGCAGTGCCCGGAGCACCGGGGAGCTGTTTTTT | CSARSTGELFF | TRBJ2-2 | . | . | TRBV20-1
TGCGCCAGCAGCTTCGGGTTTGGACGCCCCGATGAGCAGTTCTTC | CASSFGFGRPDEQFF | TRBJ2-1 | . | . | TRBV5-1
TGTGCCAGCAGCCCACAGGGTTACACTGAAGCTTTCTTT | CASSPQGYTEAFF | TRBJ1-1 | many | . | TRBV7-6
TGTGCCAGCAGTTACTCGACTACAACCATCTACGAGCAGTACTTC | CASSYSTTTIYEQYF | TRBJ2-7 | few | . | TRBV6-6
TGCGCCAGCAGCGTGGGACAGGGGGCCCTTGATGGAGAGCAGTACTTC | CASSVGQGALDGEQYF | TRBJ2-7 | . | TRBD1 | TRBV5-1
TGTGCCAGCATCTCCTCCCAAGATACGCAGTATTTT | CASISSQDTQYF | TRBJ2-3 | . | . | TRBV28
TGTGCCAGCAGCCCCACGCCCGGGACAGGGCATGGCTACACCTTC | CASSPTPGTGHGYTF | TRBJ1-2 | many | TRBD1 | TRBV14
TGTGCCAGCACCCCACGGATAAGCTCCTACAATGAGCAGTTCTTC | CASTPRISSYNEQFF | TRBJ2-1 | . | . | TRBV12-3/TRBV12-4
TGTGCCAGCAGCTTAAATACAAATCAGCCCCAGCATTTT | CASSLNTNQPQHF | TRBJ1-5 | . | . | TRBV11-1
TGTGCCAGCTCGAGACAGAGCGAAGAGACCCAGTACTTC | CASSRQSEETQYF | TRBJ2-5 | . | . | TRBV18
TGTGCCAGCAGCTTTCAGGCGGGAGAGACCCAGTACTTC | CASSFQAGETQYF | TRBJ2-5 | . | . | TRBV11-2
TGCAGTGCTAGAGGACAGGGGGGGGTCTATGGCTACACCTTC | CSARGQGGVYGYTF | TRBJ1-2 | . | TRBD1 | TRBV20-1
TGCAGTGCTAGAAGTCAGGCGAACAAAAACATTCAGTACTTC | CSARSQANKNIQYF | TRBJ2-4 | many | . | TRBV20-1
TGTGCCAGCAGTCCCGGTAAAGCAGCCAAAAACATTCAGTACTTC | CASSPGKAAKNIQYF | TRBJ2-4 | . | . | TRBV28
TGTGCCACCAGTGATTTTCTCCTAGCGCAAATGGACGAGCAGTACTTC | CATSDFLLAQMDEQYF | TRBJ2-7 | few | . | TRBV24-1
TGTGCCAGCAGCTTAGGCGGATTGGGAGGGGAGCTGTTTTTT | CASSLGGLGGELFF | TRBJ2-2 | many | . | TRBV7-8
TGTGCCAGCAGCACCCGCAGGGACGGAGATACGCAGTATTTT | CASSTRRDGDTQYF | TRBJ2-3 | many | . | TRBV9
TGTGCCAGCAGTTGGAGCCATGGGACGGCTTACGGACAGCCCCAGCATTTT | CASSWSHGTAYGQPQHF | TRBJ1-5 | few | . | TRBV6-2/TRBV6-3
TGTGCCAGTAGTAACTCTCAGGGGGAGCTAGCCTACGAGCAGTACTTC | CASSNSQGELAYEQYF | TRBJ2-7 | . | TRBD1 | TRBV19
TGCAGTGCACCAGGGACACCCGGTGTCAATCAGCCCCAGCATTTT | CSAPGTPGVNQPQHF | TRBJ1-5 | . | . | TRBV20-1
TGTGCCAGCAGCGACCGGGACCTTGAAGCTTTCTTT | CASSDRDLEAFF | TRBJ1-1 | many | . | TRBV11-1
TGCGCCAGCAGCTTCTCTGCGCTCGGGAAAGAAAAACTGTTTTTT | CASSFSALGKEKLFF | TRBJ1-4 | few | . | TRBV5-1
TGCAGTGCACCTGACAGGGCCAAACCTGGAAACACCATATATTTT | CSAPDRAKPGNTIYF | TRBJ1-3 | few | TRBD1 | TRBV20-1
TGTGCCAGCAGCCAAGAGGCTAGCGTGAGCACAGATACGCAGTATTTT | CASSQEASVSTDTQYF | TRBJ2-3 | . | . | TRBV3-1
TGTGCCAGCAGCTTTGGGGGTGGCTCTGATGGGGCTTTCTTT | CASSFGGGSDGAFF | TRBJ1-1 | few | . | TRBV7-9
TGTGCCAGCAGGGGTGGGCAGGGCGCCTCCTACGAGCAGTACTTC | CASRGGQGASYEQYF | TRBJ2-7 | few | . | TRBV5-8
TGCGCCAGCAGCCAAGAGGGATGGGGGGGCTACACCTTC | CASSQEGWGGYTF | TRBJ1-2 | . | . | TRBV4-1
TGCGCCAGCAGCTTGGTACGGACAGACGGCTATGGCTACACCTTC | CASSLVRTDGYGYTF | TRBJ1-2 | few | . | TRBV5-1
TGTGCCAGCAGCCAGCAGGGCGCCTCGGCGGAGCTGTTTTTT | CASSQQGASAELFF | TRBJ2-2 | . | . | TRBV3-1
TGTGCCAGCAGTAGATACGAGGCCCTCAATGAGCAGTTCTTC | CASSRYEALNEQFF | TRBJ2-1 | . | . | TRBV6-5
TGTGCCAGCAGTTACTCTCGTGCCTGGAATGAAAAACTGTTTTTT | CASSYSRAWNEKLFF | TRBJ1-4 | . | . | TRBV6-5
TGTGCCACCCCCAAGGGACAGGGGGCCCAAGAGACCCAGTACTTC | CATPKGQGAQETQYF | TRBJ2-5 | few | TRBD1 | TRBV24-1
TGTGCCAGCAGTCACAGGAGAGGCGTGAACTATGGCTACACCTTC | CASSHRRGVNYGYTF | TRBJ1-2 | few | . | TRBV9
TGTGCCAGCAGCCCAGGCGGGGGGACCTACACAGATACGCAGTATTTT | CASSPGGGTYTDTQYF | TRBJ2-3 | few | TRBD2 | TRBV4-2
TGTGCCAGCAGACCAGGGTCGGCGTTGAACACTGAAGCTTTCTTT | CASRPGSALNTEAFF | TRBJ1-1 | few | . | TRBV5-4
TGTGCCAGCAGTCCCCATCCCGTCCCCAATGAGCAGTTCTTC | CASSPHPVPNEQFF | TRBJ2-1 | few | . | TRBV12-3/TRBV12-4
TGTGCCAGCAACGCCGCCGGGACAGGGGATGGCTACACCTTC | CASNAAGTGDGYTF | TRBJ1-2 | . | TRBD1 | TRBV7-9
TGTGCCAGCAGCTTAGCAGGGTCGGACACCGGGGAGCTGTTTTTT | CASSLAGSDTGELFF | TRBJ2-2 | few | . | TRBV7-6
TGCAGTGCTAAGACGACTAGCGGGGGGCTCAGTGAGCAGTTCTTC | CSAKTTSGGLSEQFF | TRBJ2-1 | . | TRBD2 | TRBV20-1
TGCGCCAGCAGCTTGGGGGCAGCTGAAGCTTTCTTT | CASSLGAAEAFF | TRBJ1-1 | . | . | TRBV5-1
TGTGCCAGCAGTCCCGGGACCTCTGGAAACACCATATATTTT | CASSPGTSGNTIYF | TRBJ1-3 | many | . | TRBV12-3/TRBV12-4
TGCGCCAGCGGACCCATTAGAGAGTCAGGCGAGACCCAGTACTTC | CASGPIRESGETQYF | TRBJ2-5 | few | . | TRBV5-1
TGTGCCAGCAGTTTCTCAGGGGAAGAGACCCAGTACTTC | CASSFSGEETQYF | TRBJ2-5 | many | . | TRBV12-3/TRBV12-4
TGTGCCAGCCCGCCCGTTCAGGGGGCTATCGAGCAGTACTTC | CASPPVQGAIEQYF | TRBJ2-7 | . | TRBD1 | TRBV2